This TCR beta chain was identified in a study of Ad26.COV2.S vaccination and SARS-CoV-2 variants. Study background: Donor joined the COV1001 Ad26.COV2.S trial arm. Intramuscularly, Ad26.COV2.S was given either once or twice, 56 days apart.

With respect to this clone: Its antigen remains unidentified.

Treatment: around 19 received Ad26.COV2.S at low or high dose, single or two shots; roughly five received placebo; per-sample allocation not given. Sampling took place 63 days after the first vaccine or placebo injection. An Ad26 vector expressing Wuhan-strain SARS-CoV-2 spike constituted the vaccine. Assay: immunoSEQ multiplex PCR; the TCRdb copy retains only in-frame clones and omits some. Here the sample spans about 350,000 clones, approximately 86% being singletons. Study results and limitations: Analyses of TCR breadth and depth may have underestimated total T cell responses.

V lost 5 bases, J lost 7 bases, and 10 bases lay in between. This CDR3 is 12 amino acids long. Germline assignment: CDR1 KGHDR and CDR2 SFDVKD. Specimen: peripheral blood, collected in a trial of Ad26.COV2.S vaccine versus placebo. The receptor comes from a person aged 18-65 years who received the Ad26.COV2.S COVID-19 vaccine or a placebo. The chain is built from TRBV24-1 and TRBJ1-1; D ambiguous. The CDR3 nucleotides read TGTGCCACCAGTGTTATGGGAGGTGAAGCTTTCTTT. Amino acids: CATSVMGGEAFF.